The text below deals with one TCR beta chain. Its antigen is currently unknown. The CDR3 loop spans 13 amino acids. Between the trimmed V and J ends, which lost 7 bases and 8 bases, there was a span of 17 bases. Germline CDR1 ENHRY, CDR2 SYGVKD. The repertoire was sequenced with immunoSEQ multiplex PCR; TCRdb's copy has only in-frame clones and lacks some. The sample comprises 120,000 to 150,000 clones, more than 85% of which are singletons, and more than 1.2% rests with the top ten. The data originate from a study of T cell responses to AZD1222 COVID-19 vaccine. Broader study findings: White British people made up most donors, females outnumbered males, and clonal diversity was possibly underestimated.

The clonotype comes from an adult in good health. The chain has TRBV10-3 and TRBJ1-2, with D uncertain. The material sequenced was peripheral blood, taken on day 0 of AZD1222 vaccination. CDR3 sequence reads: CAITGQPDGGYTF. CDR3 DNA: TGTGCCATCACTGGCCAACCCGACGGGGGCTACACCTTC.